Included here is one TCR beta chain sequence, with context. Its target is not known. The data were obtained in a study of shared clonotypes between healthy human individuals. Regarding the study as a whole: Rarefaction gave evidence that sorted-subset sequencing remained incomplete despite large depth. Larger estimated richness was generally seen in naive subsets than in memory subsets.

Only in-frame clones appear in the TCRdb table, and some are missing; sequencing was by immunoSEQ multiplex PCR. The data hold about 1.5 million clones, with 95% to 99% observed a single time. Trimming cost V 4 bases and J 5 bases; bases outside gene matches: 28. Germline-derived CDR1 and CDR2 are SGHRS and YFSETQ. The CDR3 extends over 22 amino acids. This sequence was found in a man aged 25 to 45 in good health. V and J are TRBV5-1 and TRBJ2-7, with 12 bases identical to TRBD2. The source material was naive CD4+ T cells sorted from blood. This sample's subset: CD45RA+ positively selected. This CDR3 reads CASSGWDRLKTSGGWPPHEQYF. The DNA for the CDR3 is TGCGCCAGCAGCGGGTGGGACAGATTAAAGACTAGCGGGGGTTGGCCCCCTCACGAGCAGTACTTC.